This T cell receptor beta chain was sequenced for a study of T-cell reconstitution after alpha-beta-depleted transplantation in children. Regarding the study as a whole: One year after transplant, T-cell counts and diversity came mostly from newly produced T cells.

The CDR3 contains 14 residues. CDR1 DFQATT and CDR2 SNEGSKA come from the germline V gene (reference sequence). The V gene end was trimmed by 6 bases and the J gene end by 6 bases; junction bases not matched to a gene: 8. Turning to this clonotype: What it binds is not known.

Unique molecular identifiers were incorporated when the TCRbeta library was constructed. One entry per CDR3 protein results from TCRdb running MiXCR on the PCR reads. Among more than 400,000 distinct CDR3 sequences listed, 10% to 12% were seen once. V usage is TRBV20-1 and J usage is TRBJ1-6; TRBD1 matches 7 bases. The sample here was PBMCs, mostly from graft donor cells, taken 180 days after TCRalphabeta/CD19-depleted stem cell transplant. The TCR was taken from a female patient aged 2 to 10 who had a stem cell transplant for aplastic anemia, so the T cells may come from the graft donor. DNA for the CDR3: TGCAGTGCGTCAAGGGACAGCGTTAATTCACCCCTCCACTTT. It specifies CSASRDSVNSPLHF.